The next 25 T cell receptor beta chains were all read from a single sample in a study of human T cells and chemical hapten exposure. Time point in this sample: patch test 3, about 24 weeks after DPC sensitization. As for treatment: therapeutic diphenylcyclopropenone sensitization with weekly scalp DPC. MiXCR, run by TCRdb on the RACE reads, gives a single entry per CDR3 protein. The sample lists 180,000 or so distinct CDR3 sequences, 24% seen once, with 2% to 2.5% in the top ten. Specimen: whole blood, collected in connection with sensitization to the hapten diphenylcyclopropenone (DPC). These receptor sequences come from a woman aged 40 to 55 with alopecia areata. Some clones in this sample may be carry-over from other donors' samples.

The table lists this clonotype with a few counts. DNA for the CDR3: TGTGCCAGCAGTTTAGGCCGGACAGGGGGCAAGATAGATACGCAGTATTTT. Protein: CASSLGRTGGKIDTQYF. The chain has TRBV28 and TRBJ2-3; TRBD1 aligns across 11 bases. CDR3 length: 17 amino acids. Germline V gene data show CDR1 as MDHEN and CDR2 as SYDVKM. V lost 2 bases, J lost 5 bases, and 9 bases stayed unmatched.

This clonotype was seen just once. The chain joins TRBV11-2 to TRBJ2-2; 7 bases fit TRBD1. CDR3 length equals 15 residues. CDR1 SGHAT and CDR2 FQNNGV come from the germline V gene. The V segment lost 6 bases and the J segment 5 bases; nucleotides outside the gene matches: 9. The CDR3 coding sequence is TGTGCCAGCAGTTTTTTCGACAGGGTAACCGGGGAGCTGTTTTTT. Amino acid sequence: CASSFFDRVTGELFF.

This chain links TRBV6-6 with TRBJ2-3; no clear D. The germline V gene has CDR1 MNHNY and CDR2 SVGAGI (reference sequence). This CDR3 is built from 12 residues. Trimming pared 2 bases from V and 6 bases from J, leaving 6 bases between. CDR3 coding DNA: TGTGCCAGCAGTTACGCCCTTGATACGCAGTATTTT. Amino acid sequence: CASSYALDTQYF.

This clonotype was counted ten times or more. The genes are TRBV12-3 or TRBV12-4 and TRBJ1-6, with TRBD1 identical over 7 bases. The CDR3 runs 14 residues. Unmatched junction bases numbered 10, after V lost 7 bases and J lost 10 bases. The CDR3 DNA sequence: TGTGCCAGCAAACTAAGACAGGGCGAATCACCCCTCCACTTT. Protein product: CASKLRQGESPLHF.

V is TRBV6-2 or TRBV6-3 and J is TRBJ2-7; no clear D. Trimming removed 7 bases from V and 5 bases from J, with 12 bases in between. The germline V gene encodes CDR1 MNHEY and CDR2 SVGEGT. This CDR3 comprises 12 residues. The CDR3 sequence: CASTSSWNEQYF. The CDR3 DNA reads as TGTGCCAGCACTTCATCGTGGAACGAGCAGTACTTC.

This clonotype was picked up a small number of times. The rearrangement links TRBV6-5 to TRBJ2-3; D might be TRBD1 (7 bases). The length of the CDR3 is 15 residues. Germline V lookup: CDR1 MNHEY, CDR2 SVGAGI. Trimming shortened V by 2 bases and J by 5 bases, and 14 bases separated the two germline ends. This CDR3 reads CASSYETGRKDTQYF. The CDR3, as DNA: TGTGCCAGCAGTTACGAGACAGGGAGGAAAGATACGCAGTATTTT.

The chain recombines TRBV6-5 with TRBJ2-1; D unclear. This CDR3 region has 15 residues. Trimming removed 7 bases at V and 6 bases at J, with 19 bases between. From germline, CDR1 is MNHEY and CDR2 SVGAGI. CDR3 sequence (DNA): TGTGCCAGCACCGCAATATACCTAGAAGGCAATGAGCAGTTCTTC. Translation gives CASTAIYLEGNEQFF.

The V and J genes are TRBV28 and TRBJ2-7, with TRBD1 matching over 9 bases. The CDR3 covers 17 residues. Unmatched junction bases numbered 12, after V lost 4 bases and J lost 2 bases. From germline, CDR1 is MDHEN and CDR2 SYDVKM. The DNA of the CDR3 is TGTGCCAGCAGTTCGTACAGGGGGCGTCCTACCGCCTACGAGCAGTACTTC. Encoded protein: CASSSYRGRPTAYEQYF.

This rearrangement joins TRBV28 to TRBJ2-6; 8 positions match TRBD1. J lost 0 bases, V lost 6 bases, and 1 base had no gene match. This CDR3 has 15 amino acids. Germline V gene data show CDR1 as MDHEN and CDR2 as SYDVKM. The CDR3 spells CASSQGASGANVLTF. In DNA form, the CDR3 reads TGTGCCAGCAGCCAGGGGGCCTCTGGGGCCAACGTCCTGACTTTC.

This clonotype came up many times. The J gene is TRBJ2-7, the V gene TRBV5-1; D is uncertain. Looked up from germline, CDR1 is SGHRS and CDR2 is YFSETQ. The CDR3 contains 14 residues. Trimming pared 2 bases from V and 7 bases from J, leaving 16 bases between. CDR3 in DNA: TGCGCCAGCAGCTTAATCGAAAGACCCTGGGAGCAGTACTTC. It yields the protein CASSLIERPWEQYF.

The chain uses TRBV28 and TRBJ2-6; 12 bases line up with TRBD1. Germline values: CDR1 MDHEN, CDR2 SYDVKM. J gave up 4 bases and V 5 bases, and 9 bases lay outside the gene matches. CDR3 length equals 18 residues. CDR3 sequence reads: CASSHPGQGALGANVLTF. For the CDR3, the DNA is TGTGCCAGCAGTCATCCGGGACAGGGGGCGCTGGGGGCCAACGTCCTGACTTTC.

The chain is built from TRBV20-1 and TRBJ2-1, with 7 bases that match TRBD2. The germline V gene has CDR1 DFQATT and CDR2 SNEGSKA (reference sequence). Trimming at V came to 2 bases and at J to 1 base, leaving 5 bases not matched to a gene. This CDR3 has 15 amino acids. This CDR3 reads CSARPTGLSYNEQFF. In DNA form, the CDR3 reads TGCAGTGCTAGACCGACGGGACTATCCTACAATGAGCAGTTCTTC.

This chain uses TRBV9 with TRBJ2-7; TRBD2 matches 11 bases. The CDR3 contains 16 residues. Germline V gene sequence: CDR1 SGDLS, CDR2 YYNGEE. With V trimmed by 4 bases and J by 2 bases, 8 bases remained unmatched. CDR3 in amino acids: CASSYGSGRAPYEQYF. Written as DNA, the CDR3 is TGTGCCAGCAGCTATGGTAGCGGGAGGGCCCCCTACGAGCAGTACTTC.

V gene TRBV6-5 combines with J gene TRBJ2-7, with D maybe TRBD1 (6 bases). Trimming cost V 2 bases and J 3 bases, with 8 bases left between them. Germline CDR1 reads MNHEY; CDR2 reads SVGAGI. The CDR3 runs to 13 residues. The CDR3 spells CASSYGQYYEQYF. The CDR3 nucleotides are TGTGCCAGCAGTTACGGACAGTACTACGAGCAGTACTTC.

This clonotype has more than one count but fewer than ten. This chain uses TRBV27 with TRBJ2-1; no definite D call. The CDR3 consists of 17 residues. Deletions cut 4 bases from V and 4 bases from J, with 20 bases between. Germline-derived CDR1 and CDR2 are MNHEY and SMNVEV (reference sequence). This chain's CDR3 is CASSSPDPSPIYNEQFF. The CDR3, as DNA: TGTGCCAGCAGTTCACCCGACCCAAGTCCTATATACAATGAGCAGTTCTTC.

The V and J genes are TRBV2 and TRBJ2-3; perhaps TRBD1 as D (6 bases). The germline V and J ends were trimmed by 5 bases and 5 bases, with 11 bases remaining between them. This CDR3 has 13 amino acids. CDR1 is SNHLY, CDR2 FYNNEI, per germline. CDR3 nucleotides: TGTGCCAGCAGTTCCCAGGGGATAGATACGCAGTATTTT. Amino acid sequence: CASSSQGIDTQYF.

This clonotype was seen only a few times. This chain links TRBV12-3 or TRBV12-4 with TRBJ1-1; D call uncertain. This CDR3 has 13 amino acids. Trimming left V 8 bases short and J 0 bases short, with 10 bases between. The CDR3 loop is CASGQAVNTEAFF. For the CDR3, the DNA is TGTGCCAGCGGTCAGGCCGTGAACACTGAAGCTTTCTTT.

This chain links TRBV7-9 with TRBJ1-1; tentative D call: TRBD1 (6 bases). The CDR3 totals 16 residues. The V gene lost 1 base and the J gene lost 3 bases, with 15 bases spanning the gap. Germline V lookup: CDR1 SEHNR, CDR2 FQNEAQ (reference sequence). Written as DNA, the CDR3 is TGTGCCAGCAGCTTAGGGGTAGGGGGTGGTGACACTGAAGCTTTCTTT. Translating it yields CASSLGVGGGDTEAFF.

V is TRBV6-6 and J is TRBJ2-3, with TRBD1 identical over 8 bases. Germline CDR1 MNHNY, CDR2 SVGAGI (reference sequence). Trimming cost V 6 bases and J 8 bases; bases outside gene matches: 4. This CDR3 spans 12 amino acids. CDR3 sequence: CASSGQGLTQYF. Here the CDR3 DNA reads TGTGCCAGCAGCGGACAGGGCCTTACGCAGTATTTT.

This clonotype showed up just a few times. This sequence joins TRBV28 and TRBJ1-1; D unresolved. Germline V gene sequence: CDR1 MDHEN, CDR2 SYDVKM. Trimming shortened V by 2 bases and J by 6 bases, and 13 bases separated the two germline ends. The CDR3 runs 14 residues. The CDR3 coding sequence is TGTGCCAGCAGTTTAGGCCTCCTTAAACCTGAAGCTTTCTTT. This gives the protein CASSLGLLKPEAFF.

This clonotype was observed a handful of times. In nucleotides, the CDR3 is TGCAGTGCTAGAAGGGGACAGGGACACAATGAGCAGTTCTTC. Translating it yields CSARRGQGHNEQFF. The chain uses TRBV20-1 and TRBJ2-1; 9 positions agree with TRBD1. Per the germline V gene, CDR1 is DFQATT and CDR2 is SNEGSKA (reference sequence). The trim removed 2 bases at V and 5 bases at J, leaving 4 bases unmatched. The CDR3 covers 14 residues.

The gene calls are TRBV3-1 and TRBJ2-5, with 7 bases matching TRBD1. The junction had 19 bases not matched to a gene; V was cut back by 4 bases and J by 5 bases. CDR1 is LGHDT, CDR2 YNNKEL, per germline (reference sequence). The CDR3 spans 18 residues. The CDR3 protein is CASSPLRTTGARGETQYF. CDR3 sequence (DNA): TGTGCCAGCAGCCCACTACGTACGACAGGCGCCAGGGGGGAGACCCAGTACTTC.

This clonotype was picked up a small number of times. The chain employs TRBV20-1 and TRBJ2-7; TRBD1 matches 8 bases. Trimming at V came to 3 bases and at J to 6 bases, leaving 7 bases not matched to a gene. The germline CDR1 and CDR2 sequences are DFQATT and SNEGSKA (reference sequence). The CDR3 spans 13 residues. CDR3 DNA sequence: TGCAGTGCTAGGGACAGGGTCACATCCGAGCAGTACTTC. Translation gives CSARDRVTSEQYF.

CDR3 sequence (DNA): TGTGCCAGCAGCTTAGTACCTTCCTACGAGCAGTACTTC. Protein product: CASSLVPSYEQYF. The chain joins TRBV11-2 to TRBJ2-7; D gene unclear. Per the germline V gene, CDR1 is SGHAT and CDR2 is FQNNGV. The CDR3 has 13 residues. Trimming stripped 1 base from V and 1 base from J, with 5 bases between.

The chain carries TRBV12-3 or TRBV12-4 and TRBJ2-2; 9 bases agree with TRBD2. The CDR3 loop spans 15 amino acids. With V trimmed by 6 bases and J by 0 bases, 2 bases remained unmatched. This CDR3 is CASRSSGTNTGELFF. CDR3 nucleotides: TGTGCCAGCAGATCTAGCGGGACGAACACCGGGGAGCTGTTTTTT.